This T cell receptor (beta chain) was sequenced in a study of blood T cell repertoires in COVID-19. Germline CDR1 SGHNT, CDR2 YENEEA. Trimming pared 4 bases from V and 4 bases from J, leaving 22 bases between. CDR3 length equals 18 residues. Sequencing used immunoSEQ multiplex PCR; TCRdb keeps in-frame clones, though not all of them. The profile shows about 210,000 clones, 92% of them singletons. Input material: peripheral blood. The chain couples TRBV11-3 to TRBJ2-2, with D perhaps matching TRBD1 (6 bases). This sequence originates from a man under 40 with acute or convalescent COVID-19. This CDR3 reads CASSSEKGHVSSTGELFF. The CDR3 nucleotides are TGTGCCAGCAGCTCGGAGAAGGGACACGTTTCGAGCACCGGGGAGCTGTTTTTT. The full variable domain, completed using reference TRBV11-3 and TRBJ2-2, is EAGVVQSPRYKIIEKKQPVAFWCNPISGHNTLYWYLQNLGQGPELLIRYENEEAVDDSQLPKDRFSAERLKGVDSTLKIQPAELGDSAVYLCASSSEKGHVSSTGELFFGEGSRLTVL.